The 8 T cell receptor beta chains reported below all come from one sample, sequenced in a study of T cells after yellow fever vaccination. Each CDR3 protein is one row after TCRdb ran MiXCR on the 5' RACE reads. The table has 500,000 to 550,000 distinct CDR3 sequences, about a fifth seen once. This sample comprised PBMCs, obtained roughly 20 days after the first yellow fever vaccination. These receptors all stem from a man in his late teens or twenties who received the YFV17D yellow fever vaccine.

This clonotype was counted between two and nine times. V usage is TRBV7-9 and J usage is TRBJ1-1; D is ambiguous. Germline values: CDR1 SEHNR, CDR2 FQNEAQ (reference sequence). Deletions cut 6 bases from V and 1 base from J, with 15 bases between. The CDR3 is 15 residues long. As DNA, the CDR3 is TGTGCCAGCAGGGATAGGAGGGCCACGAACACTGAAGCTTTCTTT. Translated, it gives CASRDRRATNTEAFF.

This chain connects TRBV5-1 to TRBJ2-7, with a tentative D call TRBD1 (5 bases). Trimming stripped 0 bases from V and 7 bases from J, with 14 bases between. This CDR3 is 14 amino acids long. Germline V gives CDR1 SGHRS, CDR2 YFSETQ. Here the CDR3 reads CASSLDWGSGEQYF. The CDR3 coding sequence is TGCGCCAGCAGCTTGGATTGGGGCTCTGGGGAGCAGTACTTC.

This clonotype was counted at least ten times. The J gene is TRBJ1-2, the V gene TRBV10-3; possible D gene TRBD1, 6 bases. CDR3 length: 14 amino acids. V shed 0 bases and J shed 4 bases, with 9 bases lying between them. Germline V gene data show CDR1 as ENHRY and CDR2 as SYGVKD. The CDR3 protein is CAISESEGGYGYTF. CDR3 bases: TGTGCCATCAGTGAGTCGGAGGGGGGCTATGGCTACACCTTC.

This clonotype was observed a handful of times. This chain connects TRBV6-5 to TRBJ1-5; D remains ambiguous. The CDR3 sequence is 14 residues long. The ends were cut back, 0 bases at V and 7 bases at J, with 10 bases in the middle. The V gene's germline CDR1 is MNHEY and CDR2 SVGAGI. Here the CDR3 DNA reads TGTGCCAGCAGTTACTCGGACGGCAGCCAGCCCCAGCATTTT. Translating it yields CASSYSDGSQPQHF.

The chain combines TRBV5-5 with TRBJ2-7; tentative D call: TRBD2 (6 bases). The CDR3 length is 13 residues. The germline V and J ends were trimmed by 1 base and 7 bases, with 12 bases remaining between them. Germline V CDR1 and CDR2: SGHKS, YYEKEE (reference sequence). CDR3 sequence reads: CASSLLGAGEQYF. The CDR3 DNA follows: TGTGCCAGCAGCTTGCTAGGGGCGGGGGAGCAGTACTTC.

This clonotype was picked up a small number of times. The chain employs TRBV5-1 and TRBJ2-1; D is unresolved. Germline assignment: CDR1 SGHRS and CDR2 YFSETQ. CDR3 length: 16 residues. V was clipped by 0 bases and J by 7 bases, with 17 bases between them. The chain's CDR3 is CASSLAKGSAGNEQFF. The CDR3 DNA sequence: TGCGCCAGCAGCTTGGCCAAGGGCTCGGCAGGAAATGAGCAGTTCTTC.

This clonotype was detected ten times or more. CDR3 DNA sequence: TGTGCCAGCAGTTTAGATCGGAGACAAGAGACCCAGTACTTC. Amino acids: CASSLDRRQETQYF. J is TRBJ2-5 and V is TRBV12-3 or TRBV12-4; D unresolved. Trimming stripped 1 base from V and 2 bases from J, with 8 bases between. The CDR3 contains 14 residues.

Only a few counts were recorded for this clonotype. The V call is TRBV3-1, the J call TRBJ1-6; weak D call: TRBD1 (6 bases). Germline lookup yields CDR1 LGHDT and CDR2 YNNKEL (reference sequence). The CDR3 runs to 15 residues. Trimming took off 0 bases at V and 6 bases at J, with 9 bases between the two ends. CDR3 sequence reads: CASSQEGTFNSPLHF. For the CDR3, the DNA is TGTGCCAGCAGCCAAGAAGGGACATTTAATTCACCCCTCCACTTT.